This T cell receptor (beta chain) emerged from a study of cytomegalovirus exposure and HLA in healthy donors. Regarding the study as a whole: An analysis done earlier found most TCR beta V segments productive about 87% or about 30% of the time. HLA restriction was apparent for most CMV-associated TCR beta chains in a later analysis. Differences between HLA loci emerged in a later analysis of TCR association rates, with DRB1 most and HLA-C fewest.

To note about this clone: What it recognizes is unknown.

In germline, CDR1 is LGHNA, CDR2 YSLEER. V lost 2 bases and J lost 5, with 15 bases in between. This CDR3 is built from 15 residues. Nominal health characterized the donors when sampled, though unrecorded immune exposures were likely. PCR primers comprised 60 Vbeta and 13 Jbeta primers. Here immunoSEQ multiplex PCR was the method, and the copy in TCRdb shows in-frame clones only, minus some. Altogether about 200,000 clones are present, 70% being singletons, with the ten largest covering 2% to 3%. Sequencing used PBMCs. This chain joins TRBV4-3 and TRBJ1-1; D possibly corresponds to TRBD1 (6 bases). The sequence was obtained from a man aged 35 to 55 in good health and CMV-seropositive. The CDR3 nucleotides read TGCGCCAGCAGCCAAACTTCGAACAGGGAGACTGAAGCTTTCTTT. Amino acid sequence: CASSQTSNRETEAFF.